The present T cell receptor beta chain was sequenced within a study of shared clonotypes between healthy human individuals. Germline loops: CDR1 MNHNY, CDR2 SVGAGI (reference sequence). V was cut by 7 bases and J by 3 bases, with 19 bases left in between. This CDR3 region has 16 residues. Assay: immunoSEQ multiplex PCR; the TCRdb copy retains only in-frame clones and omits some. The sample has some 530,000 clones; more than 75% are singletons. In its sample, this clone was seen once. The source is a woman aged 40 to 50 in good health. Some clones in this sample may be carry-over from other donors' samples. The rearrangement joins TRBV6-6 to TRBJ2-1; D might be TRBD2 (7 bases). Sequenced material: PBMCs. The DNA of the CDR3 is TGTGCCAGCACCTACTCCGGGGGAGGGGGCTACAATGAGCAGTTCTTC. Amino acids: CASTYSGGGGYNEQFF.